This T cell receptor beta chain was found in a study of blood T cell repertoires in COVID-19. On the study more broadly: Both acute and convalescent COVID-19 samples were obtained from the United States, Italy and Spain.

Repertoires were generated with immunoSEQ multiplex PCR, while TCRdb's copy carries only in-frame clones and drops some. This table holds roughly 150,000 clones, roughly 88% found once. Trimming removed 4 bases from V and 8 bases from J, with 12 bases in between. CDR3 length equals 13 residues. Per the germline V gene, CDR1 is MNHEY and CDR2 is SVGAGI. The V and J genes are TRBV6-5 and TRBJ2-1, with unresolved D. Sequencing used peripheral blood. The receptor comes from a human donor in a cohort sampled during active COVID-19. This CDR3 reads CASSFQLIDEQFF. The CDR3 nucleotides are TGTGCCAGCAGTTTCCAACTTATCGATGAGCAGTTCTTC.